This T cell receptor beta chain was recovered during a study of blood T cell repertoires in COVID-19. Study-level information: The United States, Italy and Spain supplied acute and convalescent COVID-19 samples. The cDNA or gDNA used as material had been derived from T cells, B-cell-depleted T cells, or PBMCs.

Per the original data handling: Estimation of nucleated cell counts relied on the amplification of reference gene primers. Sequenced by immunoSEQ multiplex PCR; TCRdb stores in-frame clones only, minus some. Clone size and V and J calls were adopted from that table, with D and trimming inferred from the DNA. The sample has 45,000 to 55,000 clones; around 78% are singletons. Germline assignment: CDR1 SGHNT and CDR2 YENEEA. This CDR3 region has 13 residues. V lost 3 bases and J lost 4, with 9 bases in between. Source material: peripheral blood. The clonotype comes from a human donor with active or convalescent COVID-19. The donor label of this sample is uncertain. This rearrangement joins TRBV11-3 to TRBJ1-1; tentatively, D is TRBD1 (5 bases). This CDR3 reads CASSFGQGTEAFF. For the CDR3, the DNA is TGTGCCAGCAGCTTTGGGCAGGGCACTGAAGCTTTCTTT.